Sequencing of this T cell receptor beta chain was carried out in a study of blood T cell repertoires in COVID-19. Study background: COVID-19 samples, acute and convalescent, were from the United States, Italy and Spain. PBMCs, B-cell-depleted T cells, or T cells provided the cDNA or gDNA that made up the material.

The junction had 1 base not matched to a gene; V was cut back by 6 bases and J by 5 bases. The CDR3 consists of 14 residues. Per germline, CDR1 WSHSY and CDR2 SAAADI. Methods used by the authors: Estimated nucleated cell counts came from reference gene primer amplification. The protocol was immunoSEQ multiplex PCR, while the TCRdb copy is restricted to in-frame clones and leaves out a portion. The V and J calls and clone size are taken from that table; D and trimming were inferred from the DNA. The table includes tens of thousands of clones, 90% detected once. This TCR was sampled from a man aged 50 to 59 with acute or convalescent COVID-19. This chain uses TRBV10-2 with TRBJ2-2; TRBD2 matches at 12 bases. What was sequenced was peripheral blood. The CDR3 protein is CASRGLAGTGELFF. As DNA, the CDR3 is TGCGCCAGCAGGGGACTAGCGGGTACCGGGGAGCTGTTTTTT.